This is a list of T cell receptor beta chains from one sample in a study of shared clonotypes between healthy human individuals. Method: immunoSEQ multiplex PCR; TCRdb's copy keeps in-frame clones and lacks some. Of roughly 380,000 clones in the sample, 96% were seen once. The sequencing sample was made of memory CD8+ T cells sorted from blood. These receptors all come from a man aged 25 to 40 in good health. CDR3s include the opening cysteine and the closing phenylalanine or tryptophan. The order of the fields is J gene, V gene, clone size, D gene, CDR3 protein, CDR3 DNA. D genes are given only for firm matches. Some rows mark clone size as missing; the rest say once, few, many or name a class of expanded clone.

TRBJ1-1,TRBV27,once,TRBD1,CASSWTGYTEAFF,TGTGCCAGCAGTTGGACAGGGTACACTGAAGCTTTCTTT
TRBJ2-7,TRBV4-1,-,TRBD1,CASSTKDRAYEQYF,TGCGCCAGCAGCACAAAAGACAGGGCCTACGAGCAGTACTTC
TRBJ1-5,TRBV18,-,-,CASSPRVDQPQHF,TGTGCCAGCTCACCACGGGTGGATCAGCCCCAGCATTTT
TRBJ2-1,TRBV4-1,-,TRBD2,CASSQVGSGRAQNEQFF,TGCGCCAGCAGCCAAGTTGGGAGCGGGAGGGCGCAGAATGAGCAGTTCTTC
TRBJ2-2,TRBV5-6,-,-,CASSLYLEGSTGELFF,TGTGCCAGCAGCTTGTACTTGGAGGGGAGCACCGGGGAGCTGTTTTTT
TRBJ2-1,TRBV27,-,TRBD2,CASSLIAGLAGFNEQFF,TGTGCCAGCAGTTTAATTGCGGGACTAGCGGGATTCAATGAGCAGTTCTTC
TRBJ2-3,TRBV18,-,-,CASSPSRGLIDTQYF,TGTGCCAGCTCACCATCGAGGGGATTAATAGATACGCAGTATTTT
TRBJ2-7,TRBV18,-,-,CASSPPAGQFYEQYF,TGTGCCAGCTCACCACCGGCGGGACAATTCTACGAGCAGTACTTC
TRBJ2-7,TRBV6-1,-,TRBD2,CASSALAGGSYEQYF,TGTGCCAGCAGTGCACTAGCGGGAGGATCATACGAGCAGTACTTC
TRBJ1-3,TRBV28,-,TRBD1,CASSKDRGRRPSGNTIYF,TGTGCCAGCAGCAAGGACAGGGGGCGAAGGCCTTCTGGAAACACCATATATTTT
TRBJ1-1,TRBV6-6,-,TRBD1,CASRPGGYTEAFF,TGTGCCAGCAGACCAGGGGGTTACACTGAAGCTTTCTTT
TRBJ1-1,TRBV27,once,-,CASSLSRGSRAFF,TGTGCCAGCAGTTTATCGCGGGGGTCGAGGGCTTTCTTT
TRBJ2-1,TRBV7-9,-,-,CASSSKGATMGYNEQFF,TGTGCCAGCAGCTCGAAAGGGGCTACCATGGGCTACAATGAGCAGTTCTTC
TRBJ1-5,TRBV6-6,-,TRBD1,CASFRDSLKDQPQHF,TGTGCCAGCTTCAGGGACAGCCTAAAAGATCAGCCCCAGCATTTT
TRBJ2-7,TRBV2,-,TRBD1,CASSYRDRGSQLSYEQYF,TGTGCCAGCTCCTACCGGGACAGGGGATCACAGCTTTCCTACGAGCAGTACTTC
TRBJ2-6,TRBV7-2,-,-,CASSLAGGFSGANVLTF,TGTGCCAGCAGCTTAGCGGGAGGCTTCTCTGGGGCCAACGTCCTGACTTTC
TRBJ2-7,TRBV19,-,-,CASSIETVTSYEQYF,TGTGCCAGTAGTATAGAGACAGTTACCTCCTACGAGCAGTACTTC
TRBJ2-2,TRBV7-9,-,TRBD1,CASSPPGGRAGELFF,TGTGCCAGCAGCCCCCCAGGGGGCAGGGCCGGGGAGCTGTTTTTT
TRBJ2-2,TRBV6-5,-,TRBD1,CASRSGGQGAGELFF,TGTGCCAGCAGATCAGGGGGTCAAGGGGCCGGGGAGCTGTTTTTT
TRBJ2-5,TRBV4-1,-,-,CASSPHPGVGETQYF,TGCGCCAGCAGCCCGCACCCTGGAGTCGGGGAGACCCAGTACTTC
TRBJ1-2,TRBV27,-,TRBD1,CASSPDRGLYGYTF,TGTGCCAGCAGTCCGGACAGGGGGCTCTATGGCTACACCTTC
TRBJ2-7,TRBV6-6,once,TRBD1,CASRTPGQTYEQYF,TGTGCCAGCAGGACACCGGGACAGACCTACGAGCAGTACTTC
TRBJ2-7,TRBV10-3,-,-,CAISPGSQSEQYF,TGTGCCATCAGCCCCGGATCCCAGTCCGAGCAGTACTTC
TRBJ1-2,TRBV7-9,-,TRBD1,CASSLEDRGDGYTF,TGTGCCAGCAGCTTAGAGGACAGGGGCGATGGCTACACCTTC
TRBJ2-1,TRBV5-8,-,TRBD1,CASSPRDRAYNEQFF,TGTGCCAGCAGCCCCCGGGACAGAGCTTACAATGAGCAGTTCTTC
TRBJ2-2,TRBV12-5,-,TRBD1,CASGIQGALDNTGELFF,TGTGCTAGTGGTATCCAGGGGGCGCTGGATAACACCGGGGAGCTGTTTTTT
TRBJ2-7,TRBV30,once,TRBD2,CAWRELAGGPSYEQYF,TGTGCCTGGAGAGAACTAGCGGGAGGGCCCTCCTACGAGCAGTACTTC
TRBJ2-3,TRBV11-2,-,-,CASSSTANTDTQYF,TGTGCCAGCAGCTCGACAGCCAACACAGATACGCAGTATTTT
TRBJ1-4,TRBV6-5,-,TRBD1,CASSRDRGKLFF,TGTGCCAGCAGCCGGGACAGGGGAAAACTGTTTTTT
TRBJ2-2,TRBV19,-,-,CASSIDVGGTGNTGELFF,TGTGCCAGTAGTATTGACGTCGGCGGGACTGGGAACACCGGGGAGCTGTTTTTT
TRBJ2-1,TRBV4-1,-,TRBD2,CASSQAGTSGSLPYNEQFF,TGCGCCAGCAGCCAAGCCGGGACTAGCGGGAGCCTCCCCTACAATGAGCAGTTCTTC
TRBJ2-7,TRBV19,-,-,CASRPGATYEQYF,TGTGCCAGTAGGCCCGGGGCGACCTACGAGCAGTACTTC
TRBJ1-5,TRBV19,-,-,CASSTFLLQPQHF,TGTGCCAGTAGTACGTTCCTTTTGCAGCCCCAGCATTTT
TRBJ2-7,TRBV9,-,-,CASSVPHYEQYF,TGTGCCAGCAGCGTCCCTCACTACGAGCAGTACTTC
TRBJ1-2,TRBV19,-,-,CASSIGAGIYGYTF,TGTGCCAGTAGTATCGGGGCAGGGATCTATGGCTACACCTTC
TRBJ2-7,TRBV5-1,-,-,CASSLRGREYEQYF,TGCGCCAGCAGCTTACGGGGAAGGGAATACGAGCAGTACTTC
TRBJ2-7,TRBV6-1,-,-,CASSWRAAGTYEQYF,TGTGCCAGCAGTTGGAGGGCCGCGGGCACCTACGAGCAGTACTTC
TRBJ1-2,TRBV4-2,-,-,CASSQGPGPPNYGYTF,TGTGCCAGCAGCCAAGGGCCGGGACCGCCCAACTATGGCTACACCTTC
TRBJ1-5,TRBV5-8,once,-,CASSFGSSRAYSNQPQHF,TGTGCCAGCAGCTTTGGGTCCTCCAGGGCTTATAGCAATCAGCCCCAGCATTTT
TRBJ2-6,TRBV5-1,-,-,CASRPSGANVLTF,TGCGCCAGCCGTCCCTCTGGGGCCAACGTCCTGACTTTC
TRBJ2-7,TRBV7-9,-,-,CASSLEAVSYEQYF,TGTGCCAGCAGCTTAGAAGCAGTCTCCTACGAGCAGTACTTC
TRBJ2-7,TRBV6-5,-,-,CASSFPGRDEQYF,TGTGCCAGCAGTTTCCCCGGACGAGACGAGCAGTACTTC
TRBJ2-1,TRBV2,-,-,CASSLGGYNEQFF,TGTGCCAGCAGTCTTGGAGGGTACAATGAGCAGTTCTTC
TRBJ2-3,TRBV5-6,-,-,CASSLGLDTQYF,TGTGCCAGCAGCCTGGGGTTAGATACGCAGTATTTT
TRBJ2-3,TRBV28,-,TRBD2,CASTTLGTSGTDTQYF,TGTGCCAGCACTACCTTGGGGACTAGCGGCACAGATACGCAGTATTTT
TRBJ2-7,TRBV4-2,-,TRBD1,CASSLAPGGDEQYF,TGTGCCAGCAGCCTGGCGCCAGGGGGCGACGAGCAGTACTTC
TRBJ1-5,TRBV30,once,-,CAWSGGLNQPQHF,TGTGCCTGGAGTGGCGGGCTCAATCAGCCCCAGCATTTT
TRBJ1-2,TRBV5-4,-,-,CASSFDSTAYGYTF,TGTGCCAGCAGCTTTGACAGTACCGCATATGGCTACACCTTC